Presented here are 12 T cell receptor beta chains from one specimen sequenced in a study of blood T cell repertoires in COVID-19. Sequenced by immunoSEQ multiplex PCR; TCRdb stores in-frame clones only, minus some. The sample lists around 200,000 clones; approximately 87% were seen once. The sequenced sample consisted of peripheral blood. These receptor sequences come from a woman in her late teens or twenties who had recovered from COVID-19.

CDR3 region: CASSEFVSATGNTIYF. The CDR3 DNA reads as TGTGCCAGCAGTGAATTCGTCTCAGCGACTGGAAACACCATATATTTT. This chain connects TRBV25-1 to TRBJ1-3, with D unresolved. The germline V and J ends were trimmed by 1 base and 2 bases, with 12 bases remaining between them. CDR1 and CDR2 (germline): MGHDK, SYGVNS. This CDR3 has 16 residues.

The CDR3 nucleotides read TGCGCCATCCCCCCGTCGGCAGGGCCTGAAAAACTGTTTTTT. This translates into CAIPPSAGPEKLFF. The chain has TRBV5-1 and TRBJ1-4, with a weak D call TRBD1 (5 bases). The CDR3 is 14 amino acids. V was clipped by 9 bases and J by 7 bases, with 19 bases between them. Germline lookup yields CDR1 SGHRS and CDR2 YFSETQ.

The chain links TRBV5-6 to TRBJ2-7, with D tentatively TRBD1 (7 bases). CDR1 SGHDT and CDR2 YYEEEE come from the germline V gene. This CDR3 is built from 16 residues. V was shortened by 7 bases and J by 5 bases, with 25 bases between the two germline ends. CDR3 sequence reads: CASAGFKAQGGNEQYF. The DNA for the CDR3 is TGTGCCAGCGCAGGATTTAAGGCCCAGGGGGGAAACGAGCAGTACTTC.

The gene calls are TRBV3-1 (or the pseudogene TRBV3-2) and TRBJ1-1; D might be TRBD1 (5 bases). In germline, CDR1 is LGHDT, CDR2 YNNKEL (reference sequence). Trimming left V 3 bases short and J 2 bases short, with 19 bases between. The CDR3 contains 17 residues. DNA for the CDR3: TGTGCCAGCAGCCATTCCCACCCCGCGGGGGGAAACACTGAAGCTTTCTTT. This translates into CASSHSHPAGGNTEAFF.

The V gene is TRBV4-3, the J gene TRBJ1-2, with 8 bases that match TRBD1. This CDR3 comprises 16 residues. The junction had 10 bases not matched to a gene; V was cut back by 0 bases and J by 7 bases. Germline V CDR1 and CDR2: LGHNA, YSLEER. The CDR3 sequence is CASSQDRAGGAVGYTF. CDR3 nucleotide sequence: TGCGCCAGCAGCCAAGACCGGGCAGGGGGCGCGGTTGGCTACACCTTC.

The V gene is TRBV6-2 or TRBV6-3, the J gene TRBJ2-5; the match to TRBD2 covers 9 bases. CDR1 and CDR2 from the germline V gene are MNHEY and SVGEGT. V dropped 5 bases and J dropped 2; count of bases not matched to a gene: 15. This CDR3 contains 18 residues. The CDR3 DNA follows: TGTGCCAGCAGTGATAACTATATTAGCGGGAGTAAGCAAGAGACCCAGTACTTC. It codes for CASSDNYISGSKQETQYF.

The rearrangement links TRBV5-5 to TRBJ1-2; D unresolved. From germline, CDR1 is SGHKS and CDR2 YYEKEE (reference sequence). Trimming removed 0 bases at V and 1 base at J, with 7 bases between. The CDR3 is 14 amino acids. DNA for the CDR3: TGTGCCAGCAGCTTGGGGCTGATTAACTATGGCTACACCTTC. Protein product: CASSLGLINYGYTF.

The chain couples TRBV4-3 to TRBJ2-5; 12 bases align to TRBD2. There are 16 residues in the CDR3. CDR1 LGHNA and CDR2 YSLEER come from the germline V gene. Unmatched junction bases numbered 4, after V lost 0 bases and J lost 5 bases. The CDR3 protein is CASSQEGTSGWETQYF. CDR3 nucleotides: TGCGCCAGCAGCCAAGAGGGGACTAGCGGGTGGGAGACCCAGTACTTC.

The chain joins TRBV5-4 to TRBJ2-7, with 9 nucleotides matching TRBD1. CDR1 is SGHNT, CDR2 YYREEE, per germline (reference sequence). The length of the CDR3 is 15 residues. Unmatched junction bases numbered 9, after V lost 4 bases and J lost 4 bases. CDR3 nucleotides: TGTGCCAGCAGCACCTCCGGGACAGGGTTATACGAGCAGTACTTC. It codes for CASSTSGTGLYEQYF.

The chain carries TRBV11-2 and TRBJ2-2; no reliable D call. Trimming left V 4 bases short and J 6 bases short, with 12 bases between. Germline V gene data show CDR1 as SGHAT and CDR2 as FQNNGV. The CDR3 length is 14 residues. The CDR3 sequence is CASSSPVFAGELFF. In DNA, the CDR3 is TGTGCCAGCAGCTCCCCAGTGTTTGCCGGGGAGCTGTTTTTT.

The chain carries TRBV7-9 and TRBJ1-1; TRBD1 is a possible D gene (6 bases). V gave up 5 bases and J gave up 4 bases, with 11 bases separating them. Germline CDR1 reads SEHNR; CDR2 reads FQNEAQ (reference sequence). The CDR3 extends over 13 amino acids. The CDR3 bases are TGTGCCAGCAGCCTGGGACAATTCACTGAAGCTTTCTTT. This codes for CASSLGQFTEAFF.

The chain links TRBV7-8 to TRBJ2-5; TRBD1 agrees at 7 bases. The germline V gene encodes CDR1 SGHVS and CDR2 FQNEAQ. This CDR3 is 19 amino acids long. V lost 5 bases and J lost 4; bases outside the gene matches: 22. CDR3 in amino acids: CASSPGRQISRGPRETQYF. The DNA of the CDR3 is TGTGCCAGCAGCCCAGGGAGACAGATTTCAAGGGGGCCCCGAGAGACCCAGTACTTC.